What follows is one TCR beta chain and its context. Antigen specificity is unknown. This specimen comes from a study of T cell responses to AZD1222 COVID-19 vaccine. Whole-study results and caveats: The donor cohort was predominantly white British with a female majority, and clonal diversity may have been underestimated.

Trimming cost V 0 bases and J 7 bases, with 16 bases left between them. The germline V gene has CDR1 SGHDN and CDR2 FVKESK. This CDR3 has 16 residues. Here immunoSEQ multiplex PCR was the method, and the copy in TCRdb shows in-frame clones only, minus some. This repertoire shows tens of thousands of clones, roughly 88% found once; its top ten account for 5%. The sample in question was peripheral blood, obtained on day 0 of MenACWY control vaccination. The chain links TRBV14 to TRBJ1-5; TRBD1 is a possible D gene (5 bases). The clonotype comes from an adult in good health. The DNA for the CDR3 is TGTGCCAGCAGCCAAGAGGAGGGGCCTAAGTACCAGCCCCAGCATTTT. It codes for CASSQEEGPKYQPQHF.